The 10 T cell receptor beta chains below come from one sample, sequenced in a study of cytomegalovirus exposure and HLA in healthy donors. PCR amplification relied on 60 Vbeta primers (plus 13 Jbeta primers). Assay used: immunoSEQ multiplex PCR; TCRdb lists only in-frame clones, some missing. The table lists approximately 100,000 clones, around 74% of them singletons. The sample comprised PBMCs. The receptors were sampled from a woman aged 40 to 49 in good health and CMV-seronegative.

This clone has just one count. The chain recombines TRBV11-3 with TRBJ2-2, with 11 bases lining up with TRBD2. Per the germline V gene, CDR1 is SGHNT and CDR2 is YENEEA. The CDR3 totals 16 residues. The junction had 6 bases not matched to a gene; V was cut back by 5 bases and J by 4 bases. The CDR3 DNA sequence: TGTGCCAGCAGCGCCGGGACTAGCGGATTCACCGGGGAGCTGTTTTTT. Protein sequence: CASSAGTSGFTGELFF.

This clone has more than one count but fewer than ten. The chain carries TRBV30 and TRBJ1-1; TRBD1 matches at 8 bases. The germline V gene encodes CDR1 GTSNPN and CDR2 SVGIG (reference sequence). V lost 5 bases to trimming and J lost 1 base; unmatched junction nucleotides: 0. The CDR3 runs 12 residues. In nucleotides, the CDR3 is TGTGCCTGGGACAGGGGGAACACTGAAGCTTTCTTT. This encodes CAWDRGNTEAFF.

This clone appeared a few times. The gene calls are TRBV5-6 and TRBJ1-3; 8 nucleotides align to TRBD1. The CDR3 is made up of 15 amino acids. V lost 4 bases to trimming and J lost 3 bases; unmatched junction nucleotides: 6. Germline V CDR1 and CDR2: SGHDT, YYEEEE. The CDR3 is CASSEDRGVGNTIYF. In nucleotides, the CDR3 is TGTGCCAGCAGCGAAGACAGGGGCGTTGGAAACACCATATATTTT.

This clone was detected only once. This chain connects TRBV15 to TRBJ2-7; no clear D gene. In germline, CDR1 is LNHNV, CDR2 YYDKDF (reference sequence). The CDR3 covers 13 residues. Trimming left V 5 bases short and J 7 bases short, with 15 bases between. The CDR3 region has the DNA TGTGCCACCAGCCCGCCGGCCGTACAGGAGCAGTACTTC. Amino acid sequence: CATSPPAVQEQYF.

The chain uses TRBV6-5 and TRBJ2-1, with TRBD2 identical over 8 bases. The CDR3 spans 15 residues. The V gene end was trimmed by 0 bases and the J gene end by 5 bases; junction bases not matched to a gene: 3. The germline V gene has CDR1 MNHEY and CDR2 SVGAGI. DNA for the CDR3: TGTGCCAGCAGTTACTCGGCGGGAGGAAACAATGAGCAGTTCTTC. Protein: CASSYSAGGNNEQFF.

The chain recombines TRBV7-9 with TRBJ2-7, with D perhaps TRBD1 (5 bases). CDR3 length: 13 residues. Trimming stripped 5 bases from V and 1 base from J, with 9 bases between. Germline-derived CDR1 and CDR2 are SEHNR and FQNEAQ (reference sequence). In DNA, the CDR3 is TGTGCCAGCAGCGGCGACAGTTCCTACGAGCAGTACTTC. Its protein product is CASSGDSSYEQYF. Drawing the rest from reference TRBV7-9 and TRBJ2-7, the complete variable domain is DTGVSQNPRHKITKRGQNVTFRCDPISEHNRLYWYRQTLGQGPEFLTYFQNEAQLEKSRLLSDRFSAERPKGSFSTLEIQRTEQGDSAMYLCASSGDSSYEQYFGPGTRLTVT.

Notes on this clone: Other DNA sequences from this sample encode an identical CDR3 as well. The CDR3 DNA reads TGTGCCAGCAGCCAAGGGTTGGCAGGGCCACTCACTGAAGCTTTCTTT. Its translation is CASSQGLAGPLTEAFF. The V and J genes are TRBV14 and TRBJ1-1; D is possibly TRBD1 (5 bases). V shed 1 base and J shed 4 bases, with 16 bases lying between them. Germline values: CDR1 SGHDN, CDR2 FVKESK. The CDR3 totals 16 residues.

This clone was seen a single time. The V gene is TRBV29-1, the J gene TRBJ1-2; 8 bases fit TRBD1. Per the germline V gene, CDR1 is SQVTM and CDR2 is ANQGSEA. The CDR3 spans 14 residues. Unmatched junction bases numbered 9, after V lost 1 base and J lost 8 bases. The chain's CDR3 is CSVEGPRGRSGYTF. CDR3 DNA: TGCAGCGTTGAAGGTCCCAGGGGGCGAAGCGGCTACACCTTC.

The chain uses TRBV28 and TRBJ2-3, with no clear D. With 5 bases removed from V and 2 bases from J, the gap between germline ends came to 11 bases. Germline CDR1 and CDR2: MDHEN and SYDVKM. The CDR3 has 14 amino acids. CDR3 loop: CASSSRTSTDTQYF. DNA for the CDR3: TGTGCCAGCAGTAGCCGAACCTCCACAGATACGCAGTATTTT.

The CDR3 spells CASSLKLARHEQYF. CDR3 nucleotide sequence: TGTGCCAGCAGCTTAAAGCTAGCGAGGCACGAGCAGTACTTC. J is TRBJ2-5 and V is TRBV7-2; D perhaps matches TRBD2 (6 bases). The closer fit of TRBJ2-7 to the DNA end suggests the J call may be wrong. Germline V gene sequence: CDR1 SGHTA, CDR2 FQGNSA. The CDR3 consists of 14 residues.